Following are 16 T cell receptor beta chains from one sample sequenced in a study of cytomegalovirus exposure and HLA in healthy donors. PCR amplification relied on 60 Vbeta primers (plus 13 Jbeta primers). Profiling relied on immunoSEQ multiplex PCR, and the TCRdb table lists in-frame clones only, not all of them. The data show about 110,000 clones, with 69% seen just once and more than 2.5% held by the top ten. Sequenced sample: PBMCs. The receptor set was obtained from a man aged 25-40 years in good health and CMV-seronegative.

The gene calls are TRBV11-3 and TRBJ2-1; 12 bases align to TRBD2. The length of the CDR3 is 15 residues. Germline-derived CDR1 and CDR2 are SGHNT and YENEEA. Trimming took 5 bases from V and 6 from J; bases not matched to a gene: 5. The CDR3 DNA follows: TGTGCCAGCAGCCGGACTAGCGGGAATACCAATGAGCAGTTCTTC. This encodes CASSRTSGNTNEQFF.

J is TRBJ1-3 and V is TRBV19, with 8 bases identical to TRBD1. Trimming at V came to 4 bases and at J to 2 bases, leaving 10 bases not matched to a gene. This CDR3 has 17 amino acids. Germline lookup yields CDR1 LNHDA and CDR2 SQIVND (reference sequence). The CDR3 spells CASSRITGGRTGNTIYF. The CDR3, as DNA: TGTGCCAGTAGTAGGATTACAGGGGGGAGGACTGGAAACACCATATATTTT. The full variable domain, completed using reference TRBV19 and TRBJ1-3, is DGGITQSPKYLFRKEGQNVTLSCEQNLNHDAMYWYRQDPGQGLRLIYYSQIVNDFQKGDIAEGYSVSREKKESFPLTVTSAQKNPTAFYLCASSRITGGRTGNTIYFGEGSWLTVV.

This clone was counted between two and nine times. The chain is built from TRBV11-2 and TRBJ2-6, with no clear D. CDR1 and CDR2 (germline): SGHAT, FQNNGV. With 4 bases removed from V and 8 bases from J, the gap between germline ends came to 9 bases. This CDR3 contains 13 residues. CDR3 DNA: TGTGCCAGCAGCTCCAGATTGTCCAACGTCCTGACTTTC. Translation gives CASSSRLSNVLTF.

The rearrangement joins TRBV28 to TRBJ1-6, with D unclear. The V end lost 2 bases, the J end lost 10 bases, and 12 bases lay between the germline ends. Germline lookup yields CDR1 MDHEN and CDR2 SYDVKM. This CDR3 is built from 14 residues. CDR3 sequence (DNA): TGTGCCAGCAGTTTAGAGGCCCGGAGGTCACCCCTCCACTTT. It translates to CASSLEARRSPLHF.

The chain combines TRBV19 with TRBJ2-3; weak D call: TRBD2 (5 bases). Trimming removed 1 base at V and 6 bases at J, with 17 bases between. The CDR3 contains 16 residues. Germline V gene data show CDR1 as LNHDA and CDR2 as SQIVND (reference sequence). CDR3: CASSIGGLAPGDTQYF. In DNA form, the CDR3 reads TGTGCCAGTAGTATAGGAGGGCTAGCCCCCGGGGATACGCAGTATTTT.

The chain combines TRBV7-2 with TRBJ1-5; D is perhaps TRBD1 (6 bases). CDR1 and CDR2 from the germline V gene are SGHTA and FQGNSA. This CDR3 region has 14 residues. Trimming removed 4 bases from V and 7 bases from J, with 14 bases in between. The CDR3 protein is CASSWGGHQQPQHF. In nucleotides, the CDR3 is TGTGCCAGCAGCTGGGGGGGACACCAGCAGCCCCAGCATTTT.

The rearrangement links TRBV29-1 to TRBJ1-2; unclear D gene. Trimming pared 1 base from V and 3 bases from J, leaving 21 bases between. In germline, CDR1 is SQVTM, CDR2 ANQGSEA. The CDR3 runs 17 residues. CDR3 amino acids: CSVEARLGLRSDYGYTF. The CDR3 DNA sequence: TGCAGCGTTGAAGCTCGCCTTGGTCTACGAAGTGACTATGGCTACACCTTC.

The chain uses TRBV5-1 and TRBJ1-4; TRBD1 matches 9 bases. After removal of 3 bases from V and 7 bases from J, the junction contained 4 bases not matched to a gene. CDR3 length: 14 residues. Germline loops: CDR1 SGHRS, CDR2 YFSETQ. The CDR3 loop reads CASSSGTGSEKLFF. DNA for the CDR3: TGCGCCAGCAGCTCTGGGACAGGGAGTGAAAAACTGTTTTTT.

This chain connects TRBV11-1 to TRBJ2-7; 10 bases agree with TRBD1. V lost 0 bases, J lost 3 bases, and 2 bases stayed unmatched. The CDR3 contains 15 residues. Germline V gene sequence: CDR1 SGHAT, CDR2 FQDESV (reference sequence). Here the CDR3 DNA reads TGTGCCAGCAGCTTAGCGGACAGGGGGGGCTACGAGCAGTACTTC. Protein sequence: CASSLADRGGYEQYF.

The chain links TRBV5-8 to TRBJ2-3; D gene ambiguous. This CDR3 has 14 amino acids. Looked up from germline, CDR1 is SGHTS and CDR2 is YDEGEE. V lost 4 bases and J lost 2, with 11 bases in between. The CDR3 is CASSVNGVTDTQYF. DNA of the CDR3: TGTGCCAGCAGCGTAAATGGAGTCACAGATACGCAGTATTTT.

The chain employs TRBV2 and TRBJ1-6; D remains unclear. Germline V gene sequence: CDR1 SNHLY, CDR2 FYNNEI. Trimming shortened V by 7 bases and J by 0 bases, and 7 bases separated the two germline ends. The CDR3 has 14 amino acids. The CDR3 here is CASTGSSYNSPLHF. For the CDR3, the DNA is TGTGCCAGCACCGGGAGCTCCTATAATTCACCCCTCCACTTT.

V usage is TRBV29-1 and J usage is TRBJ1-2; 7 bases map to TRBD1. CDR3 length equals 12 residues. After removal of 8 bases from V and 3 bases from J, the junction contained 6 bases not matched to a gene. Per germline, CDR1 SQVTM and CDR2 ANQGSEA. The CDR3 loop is CSLRDSDYGYTF. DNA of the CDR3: TGCAGCCTCCGGGACAGCGACTATGGCTACACCTTC.

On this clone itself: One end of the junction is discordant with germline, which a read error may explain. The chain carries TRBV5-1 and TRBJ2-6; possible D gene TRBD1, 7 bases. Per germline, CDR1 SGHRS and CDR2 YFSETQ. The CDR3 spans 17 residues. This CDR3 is CASSLGDRDSGANGLTF. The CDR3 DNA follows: TGCGCCAGCAGCTTGGGAGACAGGGACTCTGGGGCCAACGGCCTGACTTTC.

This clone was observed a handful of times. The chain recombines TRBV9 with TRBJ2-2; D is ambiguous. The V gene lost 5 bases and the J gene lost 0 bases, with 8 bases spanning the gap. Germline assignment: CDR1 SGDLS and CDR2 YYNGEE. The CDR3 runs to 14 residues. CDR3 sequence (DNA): TGTGCCAGCAGATCTACAGCGAACACCGGGGAGCTGTTTTTT. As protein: CASRSTANTGELFF.

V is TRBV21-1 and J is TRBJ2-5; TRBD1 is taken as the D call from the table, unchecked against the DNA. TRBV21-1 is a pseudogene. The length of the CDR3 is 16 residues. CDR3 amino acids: CASSKGQGTLQETQYF. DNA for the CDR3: TGTGCCAGCAGCAAAGGACAGGGGACGCTCCAAGAGACCCAGTACTTC.

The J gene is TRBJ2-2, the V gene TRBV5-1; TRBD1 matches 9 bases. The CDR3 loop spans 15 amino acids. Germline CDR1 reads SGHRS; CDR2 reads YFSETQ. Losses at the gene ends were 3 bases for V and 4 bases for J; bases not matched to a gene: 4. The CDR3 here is CASSYGQGFTGELFF. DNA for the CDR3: TGCGCCAGCAGCTACGGACAGGGGTTCACCGGGGAGCTGTTTTTT.